Below, one T cell receptor beta chain is given with its context. This clone was picked up many times. What this receptor recognizes is not known. No much larger clone is present one base from it, and per-base qualities are unavailable. This record comes from a study of shared clonotypes between healthy human individuals (TCRdb year 2020). Turning to the overall study: A couple of women and three men aged 18 to 49 years were included in the cohort. To estimate repertoire size and how much clonotypes are shared between individuals, the study performed deep sequencing of blood TCR repertoires from roughly five healthy adults. Libraries were prepared and TCR repertoires were sequenced by different laboratories using diverse techniques, in order to increase sequencing depth and limit assay-specific biases. Leukapheresis yielded between about 0.9 and 9 billion PBMCs per donor. Summary of the overall study and its limitations: Sampling was restricted to blood, and TCR repertoires in tissues likely differ from the TCR repertoires found in blood. The small number of donors limited the genetic and exposure-history diversity represented. Pairwise subsampling led to the expectation that sequencing depth would affect the degree of clonotype sharing among donors.

TCR CDR3 regions were amplified from genomic DNA by multiplex PCR using the deep immunoSEQ assay. Extracted genomic DNA from each cell subset was spread evenly across all wells of several immunoSEQ 96-well plates, with each plate serving as a replicate. For unsorted PBMC, roughly 270 ng genomic DNA, equal to around 30,000 T cell genomes, was loaded into each replicate PCR. Genomic DNA from unsorted PBMC was sequenced over ten immunoSEQ deep assay plates. Purified libraries were measured with a Qubit 3.0 fluorometer, size-checked on a Bioanalyzer 2100, and measured again with the KAPA Library Quantification kit. A separate single-read 150-cycle Illumina NextSeq 550 flow cell was used to sequence each immunoSEQ 96-well plate. Per the source publication's procedure: Because the immunoSEQ output included only junctional sequences and no quality scores, the filtering could not be the same as the filtering used for full-length reads. Sequences were annotated with PyIR, a Python wrapper for IgBLAST v1.9, using IMGT germline references to assign V/J genes and CDR3. Any read was removed if the V/J assignment was weak (E-value above 1e-6), the CDR3 was missing, or the read contained stop codons, out-of-frame junctions, or ambiguous translated residues. A V3J clonotype was defined by an identical inferred V gene, J gene, and CDR3 amino acid sequence. The percentage overlap between two repertoires was calculated by dividing the number of shared unique clonotypes by the size of the smaller repertoire. Richness of each repertoire was evaluated using RTK rarefaction, the Chao1 estimator, and Recon v2.1 estimates of unobserved clonotypes. TCRdb provides this immuneACCESS table in a form limited to in-frame rearrangements. Some clones are lacking; in checked studies, under half of them reflect an unresolved V gene, and why the rest are absent is not known. V and J calls and clone size are given by that table; D and trimming were obtained from the DNA. The sample table records approximately 470,000 clones; around 73% of these occur just once. The top ten hold 12% of the sample.

Reading the germline V gene gives CDR1 MRHNA and CDR2 SNTAGT. Inclusive of the bounding cysteine and phenylalanine, the CDR3 is 16 residues long. Only the CDR3 portion is preserved as DNA: 48 bases, with reading frame beginning at the first base. V is reduced by 4 bases and J by 5 bases, leaving a spacing of 18 bases between them. The donors were healthy, HIV-negative adults who had no recently reported acute infections or vaccinations. Every donor was a Caucasian adult residing in Nashville, Tennessee, USA. For unsorted samples, some 100 million PBMCs were counted and genomic DNA was extracted with the QIAamp DNA Blood Mini kit. Blood was obtained by leukapheresis, after which PBMCs were separated by Ficoll-Histopaque density gradient centrifugation and cryopreserved in liquid nitrogen vapor phase.

This receptor was obtained from a woman aged 40 to 55 in good health. Some clones in this sample may be carry-over from other donors' samples. The chain is assembled from TRBV6-4 and TRBJ2-1, with no reliable assignment of the D segment. The specimen was PBMCs. The CDR3 in this case is CASSGGTAELNNEQFF. In nucleotides, the sequence is TGTGCCAGCAGTGGGGGTACGGCAGAGCTAAACAATGAGCAGTTCTTC.